This TCR beta chain was recorded in a study of long-term antiretroviral therapy in people with HIV. Looked up from germline, CDR1 is SEHNR and CDR2 is FQNEAQ (reference sequence). The CDR3 covers 16 residues. The germline V and J ends were trimmed by 5 bases and 3 bases, with 19 bases remaining between them. The authors ran the immunoSEQ assay, v3.0, at survey level. Here immunoSEQ multiplex PCR was the method, and the copy in TCRdb shows in-frame clones only, minus some. The sample yields 30,000 to 40,000 clones, approximately 83% seen once. Each donor had at least one pre-ART and at least two post-ART PBMC samples.

This specimen was unsorted PBMCs, taken 0.4 years before starting antiretroviral therapy. This sequence was found in a man younger than 35 with HIV. The chain joins TRBV7-9 to TRBJ1-1; D perhaps matches TRBD1 (6 bases). The CDR3, as DNA: TGTGCCAGCAGCGAAAAAAGGTCAGGGGCGGACACTGAAGCTTTCTTT. This codes for CASSEKRSGADTEAFF.